The sample holds many counts of the clone carrying this T cell receptor beta chain. The sample originates from a study of T-cell memory formation after mild COVID-19. The germline gives CDR1 SEHNR, CDR2 FQNEAQ (reference sequence). The CDR3 loop spans 17 amino acids. V lost 7 bases, J lost 5 bases, and 27 bases lay in between. TCRdb analysed the 5' RACE reads with MiXCR anew, one entry per CDR3 protein. The sample yields 350,000 to 500,000 distinct CDR3 sequences, more than 20% seen once. Source material: PBMCs or a T cell subset sorted from them (not recorded which). This sequence was found in an adult woman who had mild COVID-19 (a few samples of this study predate the infection). Cell type and time point are not known. V usage is TRBV7-9 and J usage is TRBJ2-7; D assignment may be TRBD1 or TRBD2 (5 bases each). CDR3: CASTPPPGRALLNEQYF. In DNA form, the CDR3 reads TGTGCCAGCACCCCCCCCCCGGGACGGGCATTACTGAACGAGCAGTACTTC.